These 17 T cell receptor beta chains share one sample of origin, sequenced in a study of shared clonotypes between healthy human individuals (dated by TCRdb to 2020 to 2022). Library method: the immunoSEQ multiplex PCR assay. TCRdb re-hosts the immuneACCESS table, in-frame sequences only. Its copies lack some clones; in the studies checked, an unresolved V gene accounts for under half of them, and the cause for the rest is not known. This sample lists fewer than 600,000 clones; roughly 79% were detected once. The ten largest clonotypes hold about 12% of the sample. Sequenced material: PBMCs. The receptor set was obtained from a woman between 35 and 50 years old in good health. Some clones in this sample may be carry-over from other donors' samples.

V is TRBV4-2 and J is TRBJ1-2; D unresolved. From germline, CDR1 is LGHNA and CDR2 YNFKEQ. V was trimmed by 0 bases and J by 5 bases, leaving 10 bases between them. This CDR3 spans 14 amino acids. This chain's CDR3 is CASSQDRAAYGYTF. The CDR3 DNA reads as TGTGCCAGCAGCCAAGATAGGGCAGCTTATGGCTACACCTTC.

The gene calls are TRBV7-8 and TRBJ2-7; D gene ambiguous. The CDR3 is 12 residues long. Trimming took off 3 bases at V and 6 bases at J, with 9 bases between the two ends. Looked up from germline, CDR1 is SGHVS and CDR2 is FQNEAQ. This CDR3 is CASSFPRREQYF. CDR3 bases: TGTGCCAGCAGCTTCCCTAGGCGCGAGCAGTACTTC.

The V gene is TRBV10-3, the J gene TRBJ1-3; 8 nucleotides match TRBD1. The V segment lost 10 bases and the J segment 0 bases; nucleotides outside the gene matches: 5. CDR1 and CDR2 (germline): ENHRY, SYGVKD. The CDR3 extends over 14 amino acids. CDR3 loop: CATDRGDSGNTIYF. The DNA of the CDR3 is TGTGCCACCGACAGGGGCGACTCTGGAAACACCATATATTTT.

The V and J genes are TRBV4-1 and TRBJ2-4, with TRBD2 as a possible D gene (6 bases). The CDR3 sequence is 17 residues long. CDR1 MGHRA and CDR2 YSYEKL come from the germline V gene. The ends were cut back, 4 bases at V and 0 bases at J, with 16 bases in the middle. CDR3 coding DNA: TGCGCCAGCAGCCTCCGGGAGTGGGAGTCAGCCAAAAACATTCAGTACTTC. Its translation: CASSLREWESAKNIQYF.

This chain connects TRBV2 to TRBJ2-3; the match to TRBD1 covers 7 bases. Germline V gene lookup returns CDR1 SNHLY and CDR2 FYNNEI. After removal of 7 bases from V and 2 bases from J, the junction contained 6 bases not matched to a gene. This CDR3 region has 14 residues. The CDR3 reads CASNPGQTTDTQYF. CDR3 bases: TGTGCCAGCAACCCGGGACAGACCACAGATACGCAGTATTTT. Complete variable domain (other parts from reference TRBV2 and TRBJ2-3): EPEVTQTPSHQVTQMGQEVILRCVPISNHLYFYWYRQILGQKVEFLVSFYNNEISEKSEIFDDQFSVERPDGSNFTLKIRSTKLEDSAMYFCASNPGQTTDTQYFGPGTRLTVL.

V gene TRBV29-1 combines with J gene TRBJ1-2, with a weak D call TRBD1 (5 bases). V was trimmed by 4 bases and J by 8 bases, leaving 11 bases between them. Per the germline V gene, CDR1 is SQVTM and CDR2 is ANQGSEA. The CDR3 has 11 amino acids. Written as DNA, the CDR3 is TGCAGCGTTGGTGGGGCAGGAGGCTACACCTTC. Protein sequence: CSVGGAGGYTF. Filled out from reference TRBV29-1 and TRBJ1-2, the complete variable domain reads SAVISQKPSRDICQRGTSLTIQCQVDSQVTMMFWYRQQPGQSLTLIATANQGSEATYESGFVIDKFPISRPNLTFSTLTVSNMSPEDSSIYLCSVGGAGGYTFGSGTRLTVV.

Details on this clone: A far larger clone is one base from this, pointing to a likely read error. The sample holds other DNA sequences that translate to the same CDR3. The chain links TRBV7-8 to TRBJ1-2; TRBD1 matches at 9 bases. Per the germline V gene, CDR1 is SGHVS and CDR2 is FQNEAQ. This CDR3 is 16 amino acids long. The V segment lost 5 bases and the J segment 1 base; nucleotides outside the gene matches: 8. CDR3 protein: CASSRSWDRVNYGYTF. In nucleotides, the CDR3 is TGTGCCAGCAGCAGAAGTTGGGACAGGGTTAACTATGGCTACACCTTC.

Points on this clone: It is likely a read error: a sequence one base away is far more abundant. CDR3 coding DNA: TGTGCCAGCAGTTACCCCCACGGAGGTTCCTACAATGAGCAGTTCTTC. Protein sequence: CASSYPHGGSYNEQFF. The V and J genes are TRBV11-2 and TRBJ2-1, with D tentatively TRBD2 (5 bases). The V end was cut by 6 bases, the J end by 1 base, with 16 bases between. The germline V gene has CDR1 SGHAT and CDR2 FQNNGV. This CDR3 spans 16 amino acids.

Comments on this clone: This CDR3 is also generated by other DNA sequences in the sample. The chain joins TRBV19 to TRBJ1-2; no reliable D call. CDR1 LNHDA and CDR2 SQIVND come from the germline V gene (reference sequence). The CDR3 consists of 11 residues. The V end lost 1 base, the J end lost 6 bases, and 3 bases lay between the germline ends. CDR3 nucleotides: TGTGCCAGTAGTATAGGGGATGGCTACACCTTC. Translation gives CASSIGDGYTF. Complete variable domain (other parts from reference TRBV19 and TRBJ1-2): DGGITQSPKYLFRKEGQNVTLSCEQNLNHDAMYWYRQDPGQGLRLIYYSQIVNDFQKGDIAEGYSVSREKKESFPLTVTSAQKNPTAFYLCASSIGDGYTFGSGTRLTVV.

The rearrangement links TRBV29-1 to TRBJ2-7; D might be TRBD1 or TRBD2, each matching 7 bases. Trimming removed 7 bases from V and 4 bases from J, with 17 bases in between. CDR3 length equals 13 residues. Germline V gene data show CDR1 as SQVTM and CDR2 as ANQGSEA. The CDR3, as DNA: TGCAGCGCCGAGACAGGGAGGGGATACGAGCAGTACTTC. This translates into CSAETGRGYEQYF.

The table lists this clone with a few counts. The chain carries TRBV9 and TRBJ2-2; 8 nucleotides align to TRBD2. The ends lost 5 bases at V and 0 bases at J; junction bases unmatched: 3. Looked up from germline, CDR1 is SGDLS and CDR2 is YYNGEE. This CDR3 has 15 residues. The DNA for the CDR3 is TGTGCCAGCAGAACTAGCGGAGCGAACACCGGGGAGCTGTTTTTT. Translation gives CASRTSGANTGELFF.

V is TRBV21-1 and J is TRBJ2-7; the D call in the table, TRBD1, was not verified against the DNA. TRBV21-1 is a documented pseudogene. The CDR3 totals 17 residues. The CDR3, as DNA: TGTGCCAGCAGCAGACCAACAGGACCCCTCTTAACCTACGAGCAGTACTTC. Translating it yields CASSRPTGPLLTYEQYF.

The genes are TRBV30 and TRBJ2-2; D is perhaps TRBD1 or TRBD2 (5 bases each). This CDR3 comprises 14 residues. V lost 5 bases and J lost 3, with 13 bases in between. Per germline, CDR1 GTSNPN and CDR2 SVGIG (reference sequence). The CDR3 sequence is CAWDRVGDTGELFF. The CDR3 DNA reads TGTGCCTGGGACCGAGTGGGGGACACCGGGGAGCTGTTTTTT.

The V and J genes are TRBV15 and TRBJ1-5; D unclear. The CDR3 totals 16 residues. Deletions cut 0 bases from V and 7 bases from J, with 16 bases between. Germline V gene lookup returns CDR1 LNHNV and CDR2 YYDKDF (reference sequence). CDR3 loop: CATSRDWVGSEQPQHF. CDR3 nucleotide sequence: TGTGCCACCAGCAGAGATTGGGTGGGGTCGGAACAGCCCCAGCATTTT.

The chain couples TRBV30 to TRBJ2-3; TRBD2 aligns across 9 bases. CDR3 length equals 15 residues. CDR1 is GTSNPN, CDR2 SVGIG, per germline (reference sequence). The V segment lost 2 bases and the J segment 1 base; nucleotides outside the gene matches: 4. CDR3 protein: CAWSLTSGRTDTQYF. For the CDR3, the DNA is TGTGCCTGGAGTTTAACTAGCGGGCGCACAGATACGCAGTATTTT. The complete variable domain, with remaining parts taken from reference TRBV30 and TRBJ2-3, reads SQTIHQWPATLVQPVGSPLSLECTVEGTSNPNLYWYRQAAGRGLQLLFYSVGIGQISSEVPQNLSASRPQDRQFILSSKKLLLSDSGFYLCAWSLTSGRTDTQYFGPGTRLTVL.

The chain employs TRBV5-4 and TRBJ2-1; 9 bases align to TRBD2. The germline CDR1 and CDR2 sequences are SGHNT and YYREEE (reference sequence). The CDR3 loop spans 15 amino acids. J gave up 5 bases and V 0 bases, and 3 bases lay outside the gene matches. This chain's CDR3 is CASSLAASGDNEQFF. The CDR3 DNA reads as TGTGCCAGCAGCTTGGCGGCTAGCGGGGACAATGAGCAGTTCTTC. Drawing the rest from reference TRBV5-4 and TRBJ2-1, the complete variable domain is ETGVTQSPTHLIKTRGQQVTLRCSSQSGHNTVSWYQQALGQGPQFIFQYYREEENGRGNFPPRFSGLQFPNYSSELNVNALELDDSALYLCASSLAASGDNEQFFGPGTRLTVL.

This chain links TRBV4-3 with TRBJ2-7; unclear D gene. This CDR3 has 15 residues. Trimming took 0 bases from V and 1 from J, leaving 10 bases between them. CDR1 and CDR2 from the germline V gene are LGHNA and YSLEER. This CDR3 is CASSQEWGLSYEQYF. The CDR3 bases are TGCGCCAGCAGCCAAGAGTGGGGTCTGTCCTACGAGCAGTACTTC.